The T cell receptor (beta chain) under discussion was sequenced for a study of T cells after yellow fever vaccination. Overall study results and limits: It was the secondary response that reached its peak faster, day 5 versus 15, but it was weaker.

TCRdb ran MiXCR on the 5' RACE reads and lists one entry per CDR3 protein. The sample has 300,000 to 400,000 distinct CDR3 sequences; 6.2% are singletons. This clonotype came up a few times. As yet, its antigen is unknown. With V trimmed by 1 base and J by 4 bases, 21 bases remained unmatched. Germline CDR1 MNHEY, CDR2 SVGEGT. The CDR3 extends over 21 amino acids. The starting material was PBMCs, obtained 5 days after the yellow fever booster vaccination. The clonotype was recovered from a man aged 25-40 years who received the YFV17D yellow fever vaccine. The chain carries TRBV6-2 or TRBV6-3 and TRBJ2-7; 11 bases fit TRBD2. The CDR3, as DNA: TGTGCCAGCAGTTACTGTTTGGGGGGGCTAATACTAGCGGGAGTGCTATACGAGCAGTACTTC. The encoded protein is CASSYCLGGLILAGVLYEQYF.